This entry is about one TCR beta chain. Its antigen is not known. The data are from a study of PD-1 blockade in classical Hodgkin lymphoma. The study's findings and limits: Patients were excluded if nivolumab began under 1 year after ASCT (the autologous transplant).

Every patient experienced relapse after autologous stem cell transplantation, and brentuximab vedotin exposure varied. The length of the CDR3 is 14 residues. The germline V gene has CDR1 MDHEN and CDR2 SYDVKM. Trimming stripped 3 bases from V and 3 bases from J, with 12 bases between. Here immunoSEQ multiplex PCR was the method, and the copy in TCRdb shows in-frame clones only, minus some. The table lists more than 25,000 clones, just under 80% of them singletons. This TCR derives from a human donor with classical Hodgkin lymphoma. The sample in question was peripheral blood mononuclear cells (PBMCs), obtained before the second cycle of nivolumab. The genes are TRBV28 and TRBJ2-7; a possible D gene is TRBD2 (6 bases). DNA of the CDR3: TGTGCCAGCAGTTTGGAGGGTTTGGTCTACGAGCAGTACTTC. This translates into CASSLEGLVYEQYF.